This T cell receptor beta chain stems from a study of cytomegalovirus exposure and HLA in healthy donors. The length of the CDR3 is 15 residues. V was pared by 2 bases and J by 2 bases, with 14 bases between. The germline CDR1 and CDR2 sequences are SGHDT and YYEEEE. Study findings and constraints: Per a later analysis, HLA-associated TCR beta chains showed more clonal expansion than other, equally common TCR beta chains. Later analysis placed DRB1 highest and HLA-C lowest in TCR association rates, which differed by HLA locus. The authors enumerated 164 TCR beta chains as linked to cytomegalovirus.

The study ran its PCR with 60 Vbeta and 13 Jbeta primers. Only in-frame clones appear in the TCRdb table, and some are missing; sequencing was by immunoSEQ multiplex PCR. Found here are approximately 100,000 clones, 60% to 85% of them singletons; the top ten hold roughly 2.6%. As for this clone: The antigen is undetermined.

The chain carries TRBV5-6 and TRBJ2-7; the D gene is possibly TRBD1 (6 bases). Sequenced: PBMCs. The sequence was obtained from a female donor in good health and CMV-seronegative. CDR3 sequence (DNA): TGTGCCAGCAGCTTCCGGGACACGGGCCCCTACGAGCAGTACTTC. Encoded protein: CASSFRDTGPYEQYF.